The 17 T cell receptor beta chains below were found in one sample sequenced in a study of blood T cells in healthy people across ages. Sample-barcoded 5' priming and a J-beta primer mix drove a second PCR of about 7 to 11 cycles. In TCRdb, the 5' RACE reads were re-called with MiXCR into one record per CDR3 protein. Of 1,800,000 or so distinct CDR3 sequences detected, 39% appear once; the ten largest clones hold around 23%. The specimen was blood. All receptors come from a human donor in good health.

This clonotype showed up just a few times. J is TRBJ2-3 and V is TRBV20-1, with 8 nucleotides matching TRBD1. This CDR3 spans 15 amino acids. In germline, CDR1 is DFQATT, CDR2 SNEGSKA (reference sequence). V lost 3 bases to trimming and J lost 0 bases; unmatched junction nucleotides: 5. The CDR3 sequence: CSASRQGRSTDTQYF. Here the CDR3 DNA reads TGCAGTGCTAGCCGACAGGGGAGAAGCACAGATACGCAGTATTTT.

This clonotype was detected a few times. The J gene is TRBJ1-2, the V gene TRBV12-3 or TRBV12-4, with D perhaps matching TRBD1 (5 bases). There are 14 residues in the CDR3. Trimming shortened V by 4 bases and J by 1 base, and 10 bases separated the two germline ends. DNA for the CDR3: TGTGCCAGCAGTTCCATGACAGTTAACTATGGCTACACCTTC. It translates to CASSSMTVNYGYTF.

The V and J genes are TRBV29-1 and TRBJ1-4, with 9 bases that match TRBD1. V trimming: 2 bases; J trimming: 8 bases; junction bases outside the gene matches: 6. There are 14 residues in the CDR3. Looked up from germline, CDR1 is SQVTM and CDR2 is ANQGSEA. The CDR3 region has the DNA TGCAGCGTTGAATCGGGGACAGGGCGAGAAAAACTGTTTTTT. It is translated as CSVESGTGREKLFF.

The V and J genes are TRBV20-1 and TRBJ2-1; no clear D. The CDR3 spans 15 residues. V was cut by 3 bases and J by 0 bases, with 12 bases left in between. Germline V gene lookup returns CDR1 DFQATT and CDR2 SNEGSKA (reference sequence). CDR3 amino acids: CSARMTRSSYNEQFF. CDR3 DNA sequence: TGCAGTGCTAGGATGACAAGAAGCTCCTACAATGAGCAGTTCTTC.

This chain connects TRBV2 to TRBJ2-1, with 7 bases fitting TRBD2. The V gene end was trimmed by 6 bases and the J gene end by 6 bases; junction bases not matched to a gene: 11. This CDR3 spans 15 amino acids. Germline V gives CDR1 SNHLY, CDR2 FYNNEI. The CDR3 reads CASRKLAALGNEQFF. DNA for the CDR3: TGTGCCAGCAGGAAGCTAGCGGCCCTGGGCAATGAGCAGTTCTTC.

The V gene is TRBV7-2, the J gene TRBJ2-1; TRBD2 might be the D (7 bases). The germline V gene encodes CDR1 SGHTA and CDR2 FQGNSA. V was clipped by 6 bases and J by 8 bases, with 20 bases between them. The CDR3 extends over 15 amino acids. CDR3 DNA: TGTGCCAGCAGTTCCATTAGGGGGGGAGTGGATGAGCAGTTCTTC. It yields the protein CASSSIRGGVDEQFF.

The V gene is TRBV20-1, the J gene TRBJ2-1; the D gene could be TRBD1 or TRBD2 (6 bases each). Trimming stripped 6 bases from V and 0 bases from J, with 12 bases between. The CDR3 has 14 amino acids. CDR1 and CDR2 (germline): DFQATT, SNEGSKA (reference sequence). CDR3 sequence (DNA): TGCAGTGCCCTAAGGGGGGCCTCCTACAATGAGCAGTTCTTC. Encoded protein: CSALRGASYNEQFF.

CDR3 region: CASSRPAQGSETQYF. The CDR3 DNA sequence: TGTGCCAGCAGCCGTCCGGCACAGGGTTCCGAGACCCAGTACTTC. The V call is TRBV7-9, the J call TRBJ2-5, with a possible D match to TRBD1 (6 bases). Germline V CDR1 and CDR2: SEHNR, FQNEAQ (reference sequence). Trimming took off 5 bases at V and 5 bases at J, with 18 bases between the two ends. This CDR3 is 15 amino acids long.

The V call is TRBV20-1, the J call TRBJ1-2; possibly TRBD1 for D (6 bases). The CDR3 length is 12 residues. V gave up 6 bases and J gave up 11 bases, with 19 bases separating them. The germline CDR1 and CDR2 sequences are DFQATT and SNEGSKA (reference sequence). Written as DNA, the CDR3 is TGCAGTGCCATCCCCCAAGGGGGTGGTTACACCTTC. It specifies CSAIPQGGGYTF.

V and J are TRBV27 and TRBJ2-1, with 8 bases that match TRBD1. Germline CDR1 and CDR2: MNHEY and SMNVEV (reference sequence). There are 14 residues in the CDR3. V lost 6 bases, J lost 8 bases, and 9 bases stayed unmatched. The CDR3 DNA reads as TGTGCCAGCAGCTACGACAGGGGTAGCGATGAGCAGTTCTTC. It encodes CASSYDRGSDEQFF.

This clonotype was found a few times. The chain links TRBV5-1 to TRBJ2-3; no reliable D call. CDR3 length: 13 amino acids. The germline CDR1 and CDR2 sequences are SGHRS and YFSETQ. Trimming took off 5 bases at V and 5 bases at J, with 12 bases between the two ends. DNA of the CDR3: TGCGCCAGCAGAGGATGGGCAGAAGATACGCAGTATTTT. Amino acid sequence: CASRGWAEDTQYF.

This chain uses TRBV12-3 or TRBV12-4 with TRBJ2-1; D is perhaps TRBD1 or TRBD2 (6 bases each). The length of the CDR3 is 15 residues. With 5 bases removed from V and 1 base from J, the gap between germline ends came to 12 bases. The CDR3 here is CASSDRGASYNEQFF. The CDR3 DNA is TGTGCCAGCAGTGATAGGGGGGCTTCCTACAATGAGCAGTTCTTC.

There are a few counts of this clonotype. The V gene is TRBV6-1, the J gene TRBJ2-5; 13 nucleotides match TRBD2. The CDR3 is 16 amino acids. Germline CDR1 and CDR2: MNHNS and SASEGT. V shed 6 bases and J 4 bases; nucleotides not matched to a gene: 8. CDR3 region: CASSEQLAGGTETQYF. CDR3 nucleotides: TGTGCCAGCAGCGAACAACTAGCGGGGGGGACAGAGACCCAGTACTTC.

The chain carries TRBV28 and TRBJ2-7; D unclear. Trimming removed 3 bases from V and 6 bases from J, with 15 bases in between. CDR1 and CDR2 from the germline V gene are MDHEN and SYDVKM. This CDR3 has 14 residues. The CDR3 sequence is CASSFALVPLEQYF. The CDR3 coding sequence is TGTGCCAGCAGTTTTGCCTTAGTTCCCCTCGAGCAGTACTTC. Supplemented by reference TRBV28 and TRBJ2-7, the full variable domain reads DVKVTQSSRYLVKRTGEKVFLECVQDMDHENMFWYRQDPGLGLRLIYFSYDVKMKEKGDIPEGYSVSREKKERFSLILESASTNQTSMYLCASSFALVPLEQYFGPGTRLTVT.

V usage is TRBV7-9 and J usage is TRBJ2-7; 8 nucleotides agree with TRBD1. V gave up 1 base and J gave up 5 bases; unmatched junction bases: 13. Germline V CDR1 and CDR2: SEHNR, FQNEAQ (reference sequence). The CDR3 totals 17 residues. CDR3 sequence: CASSLESYGRGRDEQYF. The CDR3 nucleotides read TGTGCCAGCAGCTTAGAATCATATGGCAGGGGGCGCGACGAGCAGTACTTC.

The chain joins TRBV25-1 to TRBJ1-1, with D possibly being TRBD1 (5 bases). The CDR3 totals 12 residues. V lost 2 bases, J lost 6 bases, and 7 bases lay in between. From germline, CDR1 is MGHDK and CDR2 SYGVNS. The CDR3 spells CASSEMGAEAFF. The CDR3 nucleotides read TGTGCCAGCAGTGAAATGGGGGCTGAAGCTTTCTTT. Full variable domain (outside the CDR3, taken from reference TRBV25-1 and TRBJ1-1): EADIYQTPRYLVIGTGKKITLECSQTMGHDKMYWYQQDPGMELHLIHYSYGVNSTEKGDLSSESTVSRIRTEHFPLTLESARPSHTSQYLCASSEMGAEAFFGQGTRLTVV.

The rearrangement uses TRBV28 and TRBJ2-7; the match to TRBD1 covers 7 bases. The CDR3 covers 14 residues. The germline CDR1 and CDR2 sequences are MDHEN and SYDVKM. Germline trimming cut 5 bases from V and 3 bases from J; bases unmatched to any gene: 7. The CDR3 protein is CASSPFGQDYEQYF. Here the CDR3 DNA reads TGTGCCAGCAGTCCATTCGGACAGGACTACGAGCAGTACTTC.